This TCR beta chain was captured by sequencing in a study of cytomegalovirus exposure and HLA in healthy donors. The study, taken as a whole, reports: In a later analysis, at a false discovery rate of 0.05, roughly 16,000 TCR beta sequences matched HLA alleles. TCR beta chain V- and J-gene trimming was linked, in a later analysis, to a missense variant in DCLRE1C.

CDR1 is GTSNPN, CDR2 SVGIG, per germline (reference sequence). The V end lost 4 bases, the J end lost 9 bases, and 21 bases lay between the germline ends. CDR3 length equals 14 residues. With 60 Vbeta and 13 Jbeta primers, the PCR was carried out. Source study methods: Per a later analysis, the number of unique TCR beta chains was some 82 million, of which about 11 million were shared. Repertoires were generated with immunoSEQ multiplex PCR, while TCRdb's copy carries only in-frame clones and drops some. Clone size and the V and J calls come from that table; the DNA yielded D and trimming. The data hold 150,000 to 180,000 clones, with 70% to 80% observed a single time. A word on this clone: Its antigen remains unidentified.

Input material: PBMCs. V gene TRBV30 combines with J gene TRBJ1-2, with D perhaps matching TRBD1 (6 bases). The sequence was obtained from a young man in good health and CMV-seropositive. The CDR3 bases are TGTGCCTGGAACAAGGGGAACAGGGAGGGGAGCTACACCTTC. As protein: CAWNKGNREGSYTF.